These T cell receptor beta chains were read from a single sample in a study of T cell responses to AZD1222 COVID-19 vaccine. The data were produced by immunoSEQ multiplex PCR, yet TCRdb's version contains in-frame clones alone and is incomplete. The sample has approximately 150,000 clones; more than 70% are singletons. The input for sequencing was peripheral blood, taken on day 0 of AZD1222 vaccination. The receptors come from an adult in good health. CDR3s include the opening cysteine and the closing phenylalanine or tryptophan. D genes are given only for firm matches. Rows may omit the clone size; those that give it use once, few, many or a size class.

CDR3 protein: CATSEGTDTGELFF
CDR3 DNA: TGTGCCACCAGTGAGGGAACGGACACCGGGGAGCTGTTTTTT
V gene: TRBV24-1
J gene: TRBJ2-2
D gene: .
clone size: .

CDR3 protein: CASSYGVQGQGEKLFF
CDR3 DNA: TGTGCCAGCAGTTACGGGGTGCAGGGACAGGGTGAAAAACTGTTTTTT
V gene: TRBV6-6
J gene: TRBJ1-4
D gene: TRBD1
clone size: .

CDR3 protein: CAISEYLPAGVHTGELFF
CDR3 DNA: TGTGCCATCAGTGAGTATCTCCCAGCGGGAGTGCACACCGGGGAGCTGTTTTTT
V gene: TRBV10-3
J gene: TRBJ2-2
D gene: TRBD2
clone size: .

CDR3 protein: CASSYGSIGGNTIYF
CDR3 DNA: TGTGCCAGCAGTTACGGTAGTATCGGCGGAAACACCATATATTTT
V gene: TRBV6-5
J gene: TRBJ1-3
D gene: .
clone size: .

CDR3 protein: CASRIKGTLGYTF
CDR3 DNA: TGTGCCAGCAGGATAAAAGGCACCCTTGGCTACACCTTC
V gene: TRBV28
J gene: TRBJ1-2
D gene: .
clone size: .

CDR3 protein: CASLRPGGPNSPLHF
CDR3 DNA: TGTGCCAGCCTAAGACCTGGGGGCCCTAATTCACCCCTCCACTTT
V gene: TRBV28
J gene: TRBJ1-6
D gene: .
clone size: .

CDR3 protein: CASSYRDSNTEAFF
CDR3 DNA: TGTGCCAGCAGTTACCGTGACAGTAACACTGAAGCTTTCTTT
V gene: TRBV6-5
J gene: TRBJ1-1
D gene: .
clone size: once

CDR3 protein: CASSPSDASSYNEQFF
CDR3 DNA: TGCGCCAGCAGCCCGTCCGACGCCAGCTCCTACAATGAGCAGTTCTTC
V gene: TRBV4-3
J gene: TRBJ2-1
D gene: .
clone size: .

CDR3 protein: CAIEEKGTGELFF
CDR3 DNA: TGTGCCATCGAAGAGAAAGGGACCGGGGAGCTGTTTTTT
V gene: TRBV10-3
J gene: TRBJ2-2
D gene: .
clone size: .

CDR3 protein: CASGSGNRVGYTF
CDR3 DNA: TGTGCCAGCGGATCCGGGAATCGGGTTGGCTACACCTTC
V gene: TRBV6-5
J gene: TRBJ1-2
D gene: .
clone size: .

CDR3 protein: CASSFAGRGVLNYGYTF
CDR3 DNA: TGTGCCAGCAGCTTCGCGGGACGGGGTGTTCTTAACTATGGCTACACCTTC
V gene: TRBV5-6
J gene: TRBJ1-2
D gene: .
clone size: .

CDR3 protein: CASSLQGNEKLFF
CDR3 DNA: TGTGCCAGCAGTTTACAGGGGAATGAAAAACTGTTTTTT
V gene: TRBV12-3/TRBV12-4
J gene: TRBJ1-4
D gene: .
clone size: once

CDR3 protein: CASSLEGRANQAFF
CDR3 DNA: TGTGCCAGCAGTCTCGAAGGCAGAGCAAATCAAGCTTTCTTT
V gene: TRBV6-5
J gene: TRBJ1-1
D gene: .
clone size: .

CDR3 protein: CASSESLGSYNEQFF
CDR3 DNA: TGTGCCAGCAGTGAATCCCTAGGCTCCTACAATGAGCAGTTCTTC
V gene: TRBV6-1
J gene: TRBJ2-1
D gene: .
clone size: once

CDR3 protein: CASSFGQPYNEQFF
CDR3 DNA: TGTGCCAGCAGCTTTGGACAGCCTTACAATGAGCAGTTCTTC
V gene: TRBV7-3
J gene: TRBJ2-1
D gene: .
clone size: .

CDR3 protein: CASSLEGTPYNEQFF
CDR3 DNA: TGTGCCAGCAGCTTAGAGGGGACACCTTACAATGAGCAGTTCTTC
V gene: TRBV11-2
J gene: TRBJ2-1
D gene: .
clone size: once

CDR3 protein: CASSIMGSSYEQYF
CDR3 DNA: TGTGCCAGTAGTATTATGGGCAGCTCCTACGAGCAGTACTTC
V gene: TRBV19
J gene: TRBJ2-7
D gene: .
clone size: .

CDR3 protein: CASSLVLDSYNEQFF
CDR3 DNA: TGCGCCAGCAGCTTGGTTTTGGACAGCTACAATGAGCAGTTCTTC
V gene: TRBV5-1
J gene: TRBJ2-1
D gene: .
clone size: .

CDR3 protein: CASSLGGSQAQETQYF
CDR3 DNA: TGCGCCAGCAGCTTGGGAGGCAGTCAGGCCCAAGAGACCCAGTACTTC
V gene: TRBV5-1
J gene: TRBJ2-5
D gene: .
clone size: .

CDR3 protein: CASTKKFGTTDTQYF
CDR3 DNA: TGTGCCAGCACCAAAAAATTCGGGACTACAGATACGCAGTATTTT
V gene: TRBV7-9
J gene: TRBJ2-3
D gene: .
clone size: .

CDR3 protein: CASSYSTGTYEQYF
CDR3 DNA: TGTGCCAGCAGTTACTCGACAGGGACCTACGAGCAGTACTTC
V gene: TRBV6-5
J gene: TRBJ2-7
D gene: TRBD1
clone size: .

CDR3 protein: CASSFRDPKNQPQHF
CDR3 DNA: TGTGCCAGCAGTTTCAGGGATCCGAAAAATCAGCCCCAGCATTTT
V gene: TRBV6-5
J gene: TRBJ1-5
D gene: .
clone size: .

CDR3 protein: CASSGGQPSVADYGYTF
CDR3 DNA: TGTGCCAGCAGCGGGGGACAGCCAAGTGTAGCGGACTATGGCTACACCTTC
V gene: TRBV9
J gene: TRBJ1-2
D gene: TRBD1
clone size: .

CDR3 protein: CASSQGLGLGGFQETQYF
CDR3 DNA: TGCGCCAGCAGCCAAGGGCTGGGACTAGGCGGGTTCCAAGAGACCCAGTACTTC
V gene: TRBV4-3
J gene: TRBJ2-5
D gene: TRBD2
clone size: .

CDR3 protein: CASSVAGGGPHNEQFF
CDR3 DNA: TGTGCCAGCAGCGTAGCGGGGGGAGGGCCGCACAATGAGCAGTTCTTC
V gene: TRBV9
J gene: TRBJ2-1
D gene: TRBD2
clone size: .

CDR3 protein: CASSLGLAGAYEQYF
CDR3 DNA: TGTGCCAGCAGCTTAGGACTAGCGGGAGCCTACGAGCAGTACTTC
V gene: TRBV7-9
J gene: TRBJ2-7
D gene: TRBD2
clone size: few

CDR3 protein: CASRNGNTEAFF
CDR3 DNA: TGTGCCAGCAGGAATGGGAACACTGAAGCTTTCTTT
V gene: TRBV6-5
J gene: TRBJ1-1
D gene: .
clone size: .

CDR3 protein: CASSVGNRDTEAFF
CDR3 DNA: TGTGCCAGCAGCGTAGGGAACAGGGACACTGAAGCTTTCTTT
V gene: TRBV9
J gene: TRBJ1-1
D gene: .
clone size: .

CDR3 protein: CASSEVASYNEQFF
CDR3 DNA: TGTGCCAGCAGTGAGGTAGCCTCCTACAATGAGCAGTTCTTC
V gene: TRBV2
J gene: TRBJ2-1
D gene: .
clone size: .

CDR3 protein: CASSAPGETNEKLFF
CDR3 DNA: TGTGCCAGTAGTGCCCCAGGGGAAACTAATGAAAAACTGTTTTTT
V gene: TRBV19
J gene: TRBJ1-4
D gene: .
clone size: .

CDR3 protein: CASRRGGVLNTEAFF
CDR3 DNA: TGTGCCAGTAGGAGGGGAGGTGTCCTAAACACTGAAGCTTTCTTT
V gene: TRBV19
J gene: TRBJ1-1
D gene: .
clone size: .

CDR3 protein: CASSAGQADNSPLHF
CDR3 DNA: TGTGCCAGCAGCGCTGGACAGGCTGATAATTCACCCCTCCACTTT
V gene: TRBV9
J gene: TRBJ1-6
D gene: TRBD1
clone size: .

CDR3 protein: CASSSHSYEQYF
CDR3 DNA: TGTGCCAGCAGTTCACACTCCTACGAGCAGTACTTC
V gene: TRBV7-8
J gene: TRBJ2-7
D gene: .
clone size: .

CDR3 protein: CASSLGSGTQETQYF
CDR3 DNA: TGTGCCAGCAGCTTAGGGAGCGGGACCCAAGAGACCCAGTACTTC
V gene: TRBV7-9
J gene: TRBJ2-5
D gene: TRBD2
clone size: few